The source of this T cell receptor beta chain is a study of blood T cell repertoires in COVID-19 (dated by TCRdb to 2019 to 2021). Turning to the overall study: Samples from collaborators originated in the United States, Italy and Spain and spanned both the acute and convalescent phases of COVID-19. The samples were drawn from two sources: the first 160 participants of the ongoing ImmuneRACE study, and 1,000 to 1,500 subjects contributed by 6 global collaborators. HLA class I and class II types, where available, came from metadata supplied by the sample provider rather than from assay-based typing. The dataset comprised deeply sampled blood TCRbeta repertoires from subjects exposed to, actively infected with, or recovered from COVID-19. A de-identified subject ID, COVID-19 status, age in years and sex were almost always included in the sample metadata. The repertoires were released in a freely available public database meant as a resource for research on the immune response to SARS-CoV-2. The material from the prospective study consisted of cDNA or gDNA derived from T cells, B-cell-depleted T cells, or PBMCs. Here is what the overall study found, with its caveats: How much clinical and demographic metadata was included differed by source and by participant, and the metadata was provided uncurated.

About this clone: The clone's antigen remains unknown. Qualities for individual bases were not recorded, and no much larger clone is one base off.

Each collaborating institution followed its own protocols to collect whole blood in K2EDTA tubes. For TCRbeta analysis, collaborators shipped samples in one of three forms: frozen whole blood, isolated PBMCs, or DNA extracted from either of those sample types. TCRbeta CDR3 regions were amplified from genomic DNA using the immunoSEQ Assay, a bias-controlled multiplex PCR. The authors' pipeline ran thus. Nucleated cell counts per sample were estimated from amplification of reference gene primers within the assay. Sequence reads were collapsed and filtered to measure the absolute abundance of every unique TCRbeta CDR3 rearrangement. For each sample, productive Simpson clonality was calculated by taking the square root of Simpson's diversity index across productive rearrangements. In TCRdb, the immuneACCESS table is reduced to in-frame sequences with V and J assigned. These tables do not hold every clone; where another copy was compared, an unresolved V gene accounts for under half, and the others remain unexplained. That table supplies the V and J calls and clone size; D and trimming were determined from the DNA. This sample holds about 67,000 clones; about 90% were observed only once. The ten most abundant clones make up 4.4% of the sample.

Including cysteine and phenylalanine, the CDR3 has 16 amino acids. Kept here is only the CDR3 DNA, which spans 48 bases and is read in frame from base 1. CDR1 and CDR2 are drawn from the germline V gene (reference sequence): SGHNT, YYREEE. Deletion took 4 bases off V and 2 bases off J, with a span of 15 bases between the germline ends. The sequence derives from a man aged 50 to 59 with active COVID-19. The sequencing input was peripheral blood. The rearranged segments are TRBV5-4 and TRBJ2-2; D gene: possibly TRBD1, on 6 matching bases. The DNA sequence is TGTGCCAGCAGCCCACAGGGACGGTTAAACACCGGGGAGCTGTTTTTT. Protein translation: CASSPQGRLNTGELFF.